Presented here are 7 T cell receptor beta chains from one specimen sequenced in a study of OX40 agonist ivuxolimab in advanced cancers. Measured with immunoSEQ multiplex PCR; TCRdb has only the in-frame clones, and not every one. The table has about 90,000 clones, around 91% seen once; the top ten hold about 0.16%. Source: CD4+ or CD8+ T cells sorted from blood, taken in a trial of the OX40 agonist ivuxolimab. These TCRs come from an adult with an advanced solid tumor such as melanoma, head and neck, liver or kidney cancer.

V gene TRBV27 combines with J gene TRBJ1-5, with D possibly matching TRBD1 (6 bases). The ends were cut back, 5 bases at V and 3 bases at J, with 11 bases in the middle. This CDR3 region has 14 residues. The germline V gene encodes CDR1 MNHEY and CDR2 SMNVEV (reference sequence). The CDR3 protein is CASSKGGANQPQHF. The CDR3 DNA follows: TGTGCCAGCAGTAAGGGGGGGGCCAATCAGCCCCAGCATTTT.

The chain uses TRBV19 and TRBJ2-4, with a weak D call TRBD1 (7 bases). Germline CDR1 LNHDA, CDR2 SQIVND (reference sequence). Trimming took off 6 bases at V and 7 bases at J, with 16 bases between the two ends. This CDR3 comprises 14 residues. The CDR3 DNA is TGTGCCAGTAGGGGTTTGTCAGGGGGGAACATTCAGTACTTC. Residues: CASRGLSGGNIQYF.

The genes are TRBV5-1 and TRBJ2-3, with 11 nucleotides matching TRBD2. The CDR3 extends over 16 amino acids. V lost 4 bases, J lost 8 bases, and 12 bases stayed unmatched. Germline assignment: CDR1 SGHRS and CDR2 YFSETQ. The CDR3 sequence: CASSLVAGGTQGTQYF. As DNA, the CDR3 is TGCGCCAGCAGCCTGGTAGCGGGGGGGACGCAGGGTACGCAGTATTTT.

As DNA, the CDR3 is TGTGCCAGCTCGAGACAGGAGGGAATCTATGGCTACACCTTC. Protein product: CASSRQEGIYGYTF. The chain links TRBV6-1 to TRBJ1-2; TRBD1 is a possible D gene (6 bases). The CDR3 sequence is 14 residues long. The V gene's germline CDR1 is MNHNS and CDR2 SASEGT. V was clipped by 8 bases and J by 4 bases, with 17 bases between them.

The chain carries TRBV10-3 and TRBJ2-3, with TRBD1 as a possible D gene (6 bases). The ends were cut back, 9 bases at V and 3 bases at J, with 16 bases in the middle. The CDR3 length is 14 residues. The germline V gene has CDR1 ENHRY and CDR2 SYGVKD. In nucleotides, the CDR3 is TGTGCCATTTCCCGGGACATGTCAACAGATACGCAGTATTTT. Protein: CAISRDMSTDTQYF.

The chain recombines TRBV7-9 with TRBJ2-4; D perhaps matches TRBD2 (5 bases). Germline-derived CDR1 and CDR2 are SEHNR and FQNEAQ (reference sequence). The V end lost 4 bases, the J end lost 0 bases, and 7 bases lay between the germline ends. The CDR3 length is 14 residues. In DNA form, the CDR3 reads TGTGCCAGCAGCTCGGGAATAGCCAAAAACATTCAGTACTTC. Amino acid sequence: CASSSGIAKNIQYF. The full variable domain, its missing parts supplied by reference TRBV7-9 and TRBJ2-4, is DTGVSQNPRHKITKRGQNVTFRCDPISEHNRLYWYRQTLGQGPEFLTYFQNEAQLEKSRLLSDRFSAERPKGSFSTLEIQRTEQGDSAMYLCASSSGIAKNIQYFGAGTRLSVL.

Points on this clone: This CDR3 is also generated by other DNA sequences in the sample. The chain employs TRBV7-2 and TRBJ1-5, with D tentatively TRBD1 (5 bases). The CDR3 runs to 15 residues. The V gene lost 0 bases and the J gene lost 4 bases, with 10 bases spanning the gap. The germline gives CDR1 SGHTA, CDR2 FQGNSA. CDR3 coding DNA: TGTGCCAGCAGCTTAGCAGGGACGGTGAATCAGCCCCAGCATTTT. Translated, it gives CASSLAGTVNQPQHF.